A single T cell receptor (beta chain) is shown here with its context. Using immunoSEQ multiplex PCR, the repertoire was profiled, and TCRdb retains in-frame clones only, with some absent. This sample yields about 68,000 clones, of which approximately 80% are seen a single time; roughly 12% belongs to the top ten. This record comes from a study of blood T cell repertoires in COVID-19. At the level of the study: Donors in the United States, Italy and Spain gave samples during acute or convalescent COVID-19.

CDR3 length: 15 amino acids. J lost 2 bases, V lost 6 bases, and 9 bases had no gene match. Germline V lookup: CDR1 MNHNY, CDR2 SVGAGI (reference sequence). Sequenced: peripheral blood. The sequence was obtained from a human donor in a cohort sampled during active COVID-19. This chain connects TRBV6-6 to TRBJ1-2, with 7 bases lining up with TRBD1. CDR3 in DNA: TGTGCCAGCAGCCCCAGGTCGACAGGGAACTATGGCTACACCTTC. Translation gives CASSPRSTGNYGYTF.